The 6 T cell receptor beta chains listed next were all sequenced from one sample in a study of blood T cell repertoires in COVID-19. The protocol was immunoSEQ multiplex PCR, while the TCRdb copy is restricted to in-frame clones and leaves out a portion. Among about 270,000 clones listed, 85% to 90% were seen once. Sequencing was carried out using PBMCs or T cells enriched from blood (not recorded which). Receptors originate from a woman in her 30s with acute COVID-19.

This clone was seen only once. The chain uses TRBV27 and TRBJ2-7; TRBD2 matches at 11 bases. The CDR3 runs 17 residues. Trimming cost V 5 bases and J 0 bases; bases outside gene matches: 9. The germline V gene encodes CDR1 MNHEY and CDR2 SMNVEV (reference sequence). The CDR3 DNA reads TGTGCCAGCAGTGATTGGACTAGCGGGCGTAGCTCCTACGAGCAGTACTTC. Its translation: CASSDWTSGRSSYEQYF.

V usage is TRBV14 and J usage is TRBJ1-2, with a weak D call TRBD1 (5 bases). CDR1 is SGHDN, CDR2 FVKESK, per germline. CDR3 length equals 15 residues. V was pared by 4 bases and J by 4 bases, with 16 bases between. As DNA, the CDR3 is TGTGCCAGCAGCCTAGGGGCGTCCGCTACCTATGGCTACACCTTC. Translated: CASSLGASATYGYTF.

This chain joins TRBV18 and TRBJ1-2; no definite D call. Germline-derived CDR1 and CDR2 are KGHSH and LQKENI. Trimming took 6 bases from V and 4 from J, leaving 15 bases between them. The CDR3 is 14 residues long. The CDR3 sequence is CASSPDWTAYGYTF. DNA of the CDR3: TGTGCCAGCTCGCCGGACTGGACGGCCTATGGCTACACCTTC.

This CDR3 reads CASSPRLGQGTDTQYF. In DNA, the CDR3 is TGTGCCAGCTCACCCAGGTTGGGACAGGGAACAGATACGCAGTATTTT. V and J are TRBV18 and TRBJ2-3; 9 bases fit TRBD1. Germline CDR1 is KGHSH and CDR2 is LQKENI. The CDR3 loop spans 16 amino acids. Trimming removed 3 bases from V and 3 bases from J; junction bases left unmatched: 7.

The chain couples TRBV28 to TRBJ2-5; 8 nucleotides agree with TRBD2. The CDR3 contains 14 residues. Per the germline V gene, CDR1 is MDHEN and CDR2 is SYDVKM. V gave up 2 bases and J gave up 4 bases; unmatched junction bases: 3. CDR3 bases: TGTGCCAGCAGTTTAGGGACTAGTCTAGAGACCCAGTACTTC. It is translated as CASSLGTSLETQYF.

J is TRBJ2-3 and V is TRBV2; 7 bases map to TRBD2. The CDR3 length is 16 residues. Germline CDR1 SNHLY, CDR2 FYNNEI. V lost 2 bases and J lost 1; bases outside the gene matches: 6. In DNA, the CDR3 is TGTGCCAGCAGTGAAAACTCTAGCGGTGGCACAGATACGCAGTATTTT. This encodes CASSENSSGGTDTQYF.